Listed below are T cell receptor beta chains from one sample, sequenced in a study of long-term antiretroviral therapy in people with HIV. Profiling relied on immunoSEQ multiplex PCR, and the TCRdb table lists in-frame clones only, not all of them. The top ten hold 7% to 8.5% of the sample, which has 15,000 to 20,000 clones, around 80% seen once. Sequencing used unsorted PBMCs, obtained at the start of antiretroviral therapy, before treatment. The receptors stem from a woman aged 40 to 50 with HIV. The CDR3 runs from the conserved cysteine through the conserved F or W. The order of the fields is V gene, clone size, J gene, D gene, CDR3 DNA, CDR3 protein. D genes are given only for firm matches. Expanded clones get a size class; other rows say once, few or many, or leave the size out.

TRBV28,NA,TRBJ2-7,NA,TGTGCCAGCAGTTTGTTTACGAAGGGTCGGGAGCAGTACTTC,CASSLFTKGREQYF
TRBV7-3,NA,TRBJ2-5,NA,TGTGCCAGCAGCTTACTGGCCGAAGAGACCCAGTACTTC,CASSLLAEETQYF
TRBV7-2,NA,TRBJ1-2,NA,TGTGCCAGCAGCCGCCCGGGACGGGGGGGCTACACCTTC,CASSRPGRGGYTF
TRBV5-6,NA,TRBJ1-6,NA,TGTGCCAGCAGGCCCGGGACGGAGCCTAATTCACCCCTCCACTTT,CASRPGTEPNSPLHF
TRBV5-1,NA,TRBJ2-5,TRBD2,TGCGCCAGCAGCTTCATAGCGGGGGAGGGAGAGACCCAGTACTTC,CASSFIAGEGETQYF
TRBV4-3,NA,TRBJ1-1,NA,TGCGCCAGCAGCCAAGATCTGAAGCCGGTCACTGAAGCTTTCTTT,CASSQDLKPVTEAFF
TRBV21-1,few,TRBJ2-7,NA,TGTGCCAGCAGCAACGGGAGTCACGAGCAGTACTTC,CASSNGSHEQYF
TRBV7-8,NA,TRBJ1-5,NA,TGTGCCAGCAGCGCATCCCGAGGCCTAAACAATCAGCCCCAGCATTTT,CASSASRGLNNQPQHF
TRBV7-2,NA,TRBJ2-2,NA,TGTGCCAGCAGCTTAGAGGCAGGCCTCACCGGGGAGCTGTTTTTT,CASSLEAGLTGELFF
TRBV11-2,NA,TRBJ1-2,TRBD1,TGTGCCAGCAGTCGGACGGGGACAGGGGACTATGGCTACACCTTC,CASSRTGTGDYGYTF
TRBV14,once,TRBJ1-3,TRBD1,TGTGCCAGCAGCTTTCTACAGGGGGAAGGAAACACCATATATTTT,CASSFLQGEGNTIYF
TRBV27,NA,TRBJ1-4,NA,TGTGCCAGCAGTAACTACCGGGGCTCTAATGAAAAACTGTTTTTT,CASSNYRGSNEKLFF
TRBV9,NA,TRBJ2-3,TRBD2,TGTGCCAGCAGCCCGGGACTAGCACGGGATACGCAGTATTTT,CASSPGLARDTQYF
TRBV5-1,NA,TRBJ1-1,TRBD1,TGCGCCAGCAGGGATCCGGGACAGGGCGTAAGGACTGAAGCTTTCTTT,CASRDPGQGVRTEAFF
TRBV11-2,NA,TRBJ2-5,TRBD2,TGTGCCAGCAGCTTAGATCAATTCGGAGCGGGGGGGCGAGAGACCCAGTACTTC,CASSLDQFGAGGRETQYF
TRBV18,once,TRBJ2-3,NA,TGTGCCAGCTCACCGGGGACGACAGATACGCAGTATTTT,CASSPGTTDTQYF
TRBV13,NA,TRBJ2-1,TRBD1,TGTGCCAGCGTCGACAGGGCCTACAATGAGCAGTTCTTC,CASVDRAYNEQFF
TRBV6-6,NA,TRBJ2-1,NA,TGTGCCAGCAAAGGCAGTTACAATGAGCAGTTCTTC,CASKGSYNEQFF
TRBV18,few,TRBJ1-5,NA,TGTGCCAGCTCAGCTACCCAGGGTGAACAGCCCCAGCATTTT,CASSATQGEQPQHF
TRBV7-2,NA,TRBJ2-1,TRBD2,TGTGCCAGCAGCTTGACCGGGACTAGCGGGGGTCGGCAGTTCTTC,CASSLTGTSGGRQFF
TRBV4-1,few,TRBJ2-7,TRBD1,TGCGCCAGCAGCCAAGGGGGCCAGGGGGACTACGAGCAGTACTTC,CASSQGGQGDYEQYF
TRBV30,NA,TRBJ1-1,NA,TGTGCCTGGAGTGTAGTAGGGGAAGCTTTCTTT,CAWSVVGEAFF
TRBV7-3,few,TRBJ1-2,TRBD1,TGTGCCAGCAGCTTAGGACAGGGCTATGGCTACACCTTC,CASSLGQGYGYTF
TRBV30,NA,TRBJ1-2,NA,TGTGCCTGGAGTAGGAACAGTAGAACGTATGGCTACACCTTC,CAWSRNSRTYGYTF
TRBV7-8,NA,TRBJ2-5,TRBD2,TGTGCCAGCAGCTTGGGGAGACTAGCAGGGCAAGAGACCCAGTACTTC,CASSLGRLAGQETQYF
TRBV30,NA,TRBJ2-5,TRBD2,TGTGCCTGGAGGGGAGGGGTAGAGACCCAGTACTTC,CAWRGGVETQYF
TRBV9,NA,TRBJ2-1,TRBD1,TGTGCCAGCAGCGTAGGGGACAGCAATGAGCAGTTCTTC,CASSVGDSNEQFF
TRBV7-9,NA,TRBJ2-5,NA,TGTGCCAGCAGCTTAGCGCGTGAGACCCAGTACTTC,CASSLARETQYF
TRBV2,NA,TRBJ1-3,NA,TGTGCCAGCAGTAAGGGGGGGCTCGGAAACACCATATATTTT,CASSKGGLGNTIYF
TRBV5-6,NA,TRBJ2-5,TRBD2,TGTGCCAGCAGCTTGAGCGGGGGGATACAAGAGACCCAGTACTTC,CASSLSGGIQETQYF
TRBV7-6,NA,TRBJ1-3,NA,TGTGCCAGCAGCTTAACAGGGTCTGGAAACACCATATATTTT,CASSLTGSGNTIYF
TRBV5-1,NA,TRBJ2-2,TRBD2,TGCGCCAGCAGCTTACGGCGGGGGAGGACCGGGGAGCTGTTTTTT,CASSLRRGRTGELFF
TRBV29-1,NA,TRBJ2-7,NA,TGCAGCGTTGAAGGGGAGTCAGTGTACGAGCAGTACTTC,CSVEGESVYEQYF
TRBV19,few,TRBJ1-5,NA,TGTGCCAGTAGTATAGACTACAGACAGCCCCAGCATTTT,CASSIDYRQPQHF
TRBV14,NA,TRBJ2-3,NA,TGTGCCAGCAGCCAAGATATGAGCGTAGCGCAGTATTTT,CASSQDMSVAQYF
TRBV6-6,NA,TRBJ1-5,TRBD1,TGTGCCAGCAGAACAGGACAGGGCTCAAATCAGCCCCAGCATTTT,CASRTGQGSNQPQHF
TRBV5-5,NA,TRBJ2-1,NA,TGTGCCAGCAGCTTGGTCCGGGGATCTTACAATGAGCAGTTCTTC,CASSLVRGSYNEQFF
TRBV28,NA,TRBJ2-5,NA,TGTGCCAGCAGTACTACAGCTCAAGAGACCCAGTACTTC,CASSTTAQETQYF
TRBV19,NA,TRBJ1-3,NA,TGTGCCAGTAGTATTGAACAACTTCAGGGGAGTGGAAACACCATATATTTT,CASSIEQLQGSGNTIYF
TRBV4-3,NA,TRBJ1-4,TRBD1,TGCGCCAGCAGCCAAGGCAACAGGGGAGGAGAAAAACTGTTTTTT,CASSQGNRGGEKLFF
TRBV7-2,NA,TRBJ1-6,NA,TGTGCCAGCAGCTTTGTAAATGCCTATAATTCACCCCTCCACTTT,CASSFVNAYNSPLHF
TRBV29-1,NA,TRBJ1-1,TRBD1,TGCAGCGTCCCTGGACAGGGAAGGAACACTGAAGCTTTCTTT,CSVPGQGRNTEAFF
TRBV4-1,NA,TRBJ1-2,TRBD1,TGCGCCAGCAGCCCACCCGGGACAGGGGTCGGCTACACCTTC,CASSPPGTGVGYTF
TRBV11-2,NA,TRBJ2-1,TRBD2,TGTGCCAGCAGCCCTCGCGCTAGCGGCTACAATGAGCAGTTCTTC,CASSPRASGYNEQFF
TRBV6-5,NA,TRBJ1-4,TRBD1,TGTGCCAGCAGCGAACGAGGGACAGGGTGGGAAAAACTGTTTTTT,CASSERGTGWEKLFF
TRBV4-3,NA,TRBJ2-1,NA,TGCGCCAGCAGCACCCGGACTTCTTTGACCTACAATGAGCAGTTCTTC,CASSTRTSLTYNEQFF
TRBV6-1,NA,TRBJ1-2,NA,TGTGCCAGCAGTGTAACGGGGACTGGACTGGGCTACACCTTC,CASSVTGTGLGYTF